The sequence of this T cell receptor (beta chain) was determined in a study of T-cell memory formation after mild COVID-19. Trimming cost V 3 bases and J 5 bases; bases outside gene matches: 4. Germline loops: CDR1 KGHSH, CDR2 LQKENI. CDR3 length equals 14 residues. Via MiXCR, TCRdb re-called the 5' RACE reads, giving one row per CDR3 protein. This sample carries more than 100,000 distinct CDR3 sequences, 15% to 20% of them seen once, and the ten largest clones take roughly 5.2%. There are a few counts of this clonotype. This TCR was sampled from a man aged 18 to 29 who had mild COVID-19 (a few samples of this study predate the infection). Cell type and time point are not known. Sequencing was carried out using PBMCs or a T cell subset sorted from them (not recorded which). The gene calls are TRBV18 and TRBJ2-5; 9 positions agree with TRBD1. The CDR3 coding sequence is TGTGCCAGCTCACCGCCCGGGACAGGGGAGACCCAGTACTTC. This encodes CASSPPGTGETQYF.